These 2 T cell receptor beta chains were sequenced from one sample in a study of cytomegalovirus exposure and HLA in healthy donors. PCR involved 60 Vbeta and 13 Jbeta primers. Repertoires were generated with immunoSEQ multiplex PCR, while TCRdb's copy carries only in-frame clones and drops some. The sample holds around 140,000 clones; 61% are singletons and the top ten take less than 2%. Input material: PBMCs. Receptor source: a male donor in good health and CMV-seronegative.

The chain has TRBV29-1 and TRBJ2-7, with 7 bases that match TRBD1. With V trimmed by 4 bases and J by 6 bases, 9 bases remained unmatched. CDR1 is SQVTM and CDR2 is ANQGSEA in the germline V gene. CDR3 length equals 13 residues. CDR3 loop: CSVGRAAGGEQYF. The CDR3 DNA reads as TGCAGCGTTGGAAGGGCCGCAGGGGGCGAGCAGTACTTC.

This sequence joins TRBV6-4 and TRBJ1-1, with 7 bases lining up with TRBD1. The CDR3 is 20 residues long. Germline V lookup: CDR1 MRHNA, CDR2 SNTAGT. Trimming cost V 2 bases and J 0 bases; bases outside gene matches: 18. The DNA of the CDR3 is TGTGCCAGCAGTGACCCGGTTTCTACGGACAGGCTTGACATGAACACTGAAGCTTTCTTT. This codes for CASSDPVSTDRLDMNTEAFF.